The T cell receptor (beta chain) described here comes from a study of tumor and adjacent non-tumor tissue in lung cancer. Study overall: The cohort had about a dozen adenocarcinoma, a couple of squamous cell and 1 small cell patients.

The library came from three nested PCR rounds adapted from ARM-PCR protocols. TCRdb redid the calling of the multiplex PCR reads with MiXCR, one entry per CDR3 protein. The sample comprises fewer than 120,000 distinct CDR3 sequences, approximately 87% of which are singletons, and more than 20% rests with the top ten. Per germline, CDR1 MNHNY and CDR2 SVGAGI (reference sequence). The CDR3 covers 16 residues. This clonotype appeared a few times. The target antigen is unknown. An end of the junction differs from the germline gene, which may be a read error. Findings of the study overall: Normal lung showed higher cumulative top 100 clone frequency than tumor. Significantly higher TCR diversity was found in tumor than normal lung.

No cell sorting was done before RNA was extracted from the tissue. Between August and November 2014, newly diagnosed, chemotherapy-naive lung cancer patients underwent thoracic surgery in China. The origin of this receptor is a man between 65 and 85 years old with non-small cell lung cancer. This chain joins TRBV6-6 and TRBJ2-7, with D possibly TRBD2 on 6 matching bases. Sequenced input: lung tumor tissue. CDR3 protein: CASSYGISGPSYEQYF. As DNA, the CDR3 is TGTGCTAGCAGTTACGGGATTAGCGGCCCGTCCTACGAGCAGTACTTC.